This T cell receptor (beta chain) was identified in a study of T cell repertoires in cytomegalovirus infection. At the level of the study: From public TCR beta signatures came an indication of both CMV infection and matching HLA type.

The V gene's germline CDR1 is DFQATT and CDR2 SNEGSKA (reference sequence). Trimming removed 0 bases from V and 4 bases from J; junction bases left unmatched: 9. This CDR3 has 17 residues. TCRdb redid the calling of the reads with MiXCR, one entry per CDR3 protein. Here the sample spans hundreds of thousands of distinct CDR3 sequences, 20% to 25% being singletons. Sequenced input: CD8+ T cells from PBMCs. The sequence was collected from a human donor in good health (CMV status not recorded). Some clones in this sample may be carry-over from other donors' samples. This chain connects TRBV20-1 to TRBJ2-1; 10 nucleotides line up with TRBD2. Written as DNA, the CDR3 is TGCAGTGCTAGAGATGAATTCACTAGCGGGGTGTACAATGAGCAGTTCTTC. Protein product: CSARDEFTSGVYNEQFF.